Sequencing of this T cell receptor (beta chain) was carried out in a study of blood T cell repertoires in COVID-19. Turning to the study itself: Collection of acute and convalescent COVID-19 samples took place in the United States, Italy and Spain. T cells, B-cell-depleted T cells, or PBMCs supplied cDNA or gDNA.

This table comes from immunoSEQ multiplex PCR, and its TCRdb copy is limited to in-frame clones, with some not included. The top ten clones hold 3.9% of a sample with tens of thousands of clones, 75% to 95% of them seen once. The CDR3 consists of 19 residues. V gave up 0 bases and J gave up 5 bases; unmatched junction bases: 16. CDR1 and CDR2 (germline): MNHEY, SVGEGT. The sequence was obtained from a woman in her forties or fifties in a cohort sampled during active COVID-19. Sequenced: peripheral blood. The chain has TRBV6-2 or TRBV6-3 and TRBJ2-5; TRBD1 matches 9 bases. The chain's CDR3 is CASSYSRSGRKGQGETQYF. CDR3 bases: TGTGCCAGCAGTTACTCGAGATCGGGTCGGAAGGGACAGGGTGAGACCCAGTACTTC.